This TCR beta chain originates from a study of long-term antiretroviral therapy in people with HIV. CDR1 LNHDA and CDR2 SQIVND come from the germline V gene (reference sequence). V lost 1 base and J 0 bases, leaving 12 bases between the germline ends. The CDR3 spans 16 residues. A v3.0 immunoSEQ assay was performed at survey level. Data came from immunoSEQ multiplex PCR; TCRdb stores just in-frame clones and leaves some out. The table shows about 21,000 clones, with about four fifths occurring only once. This clonotype was sampled from a man aged 35-49 years with HIV. The starting material was unsorted PBMCs, obtained 0.1 years before starting antiretroviral therapy. The chain employs TRBV19 and TRBJ2-5; TRBD1 is a possible D gene (7 bases). For the CDR3, the DNA is TGTGCCAGTAGTATAGGCGGGACAGCCTACCAAGAGACCCAGTACTTC. Residues: CASSIGGTAYQETQYF.